Presented here are 18 T cell receptor beta chains from one specimen sequenced in a study of T cell responses to AZD1222 COVID-19 vaccine. The method was immunoSEQ multiplex PCR; TCRdb's version includes in-frame clones alone and lacks a portion of them. The data show approximately 110,000 clones, more than 70% seen once. This sample comprised peripheral blood, obtained on day 0 of AZD1222 vaccination. Source of these receptors: an adult in good health.

The V gene is TRBV5-1, the J gene TRBJ2-7; D is tentatively TRBD1 or TRBD2 (6 bases each). Trimming removed 0 bases at V and 0 bases at J, with 13 bases between. CDR1 SGHRS and CDR2 YFSETQ come from the germline V gene. This CDR3 region has 16 residues. CDR3 sequence (DNA): TGCGCCAGCAGCTTGGGCTCCGGGGGCCACTCCTACGAGCAGTACTTC. Protein: CASSLGSGGHSYEQYF.

V is TRBV5-1 and J is TRBJ2-7, with no clear D. From germline, CDR1 is SGHRS and CDR2 YFSETQ. Trimming took 4 bases from V and 0 from J, leaving 14 bases between them. The CDR3 sequence is 15 residues long. Here the CDR3 DNA reads TGCGCCAGCAGCCCACGGACGGACCGCTCCTACGAGCAGTACTTC. It yields the protein CASSPRTDRSYEQYF. The full variable domain, with the rest looked up from reference TRBV5-1 and TRBJ2-7, is KAGVTQTPRYLIKTRGQQVTLSCSPISGHRSVSWYQQTPGQGLQFLFEYFSETQRNKGNFPGRFSGRQFSNSRSEMNVSTLELGDSALYLCASSPRTDRSYEQYFGPGTRLTVT.

CDR3 loop: CASSPPGQVNTGELFF. The CDR3 DNA is TGTGCCAGCAGTCCCCCCGGACAGGTGAACACCGGGGAGCTGTTTTTT. The rearrangement links TRBV28 to TRBJ2-2; 7 bases agree with TRBD1. J gave up 1 base and V 5 bases, and 7 bases lay outside the gene matches. Germline V gene lookup returns CDR1 MDHEN and CDR2 SYDVKM. The CDR3 loop spans 16 amino acids. Full variable domain (missing parts from reference TRBV28 and TRBJ2-2): DVKVTQSSRYLVKRTGEKVFLECVQDMDHENMFWYRQDPGLGLRLIYFSYDVKMKEKGDIPEGYSVSREKKERFSLILESASTNQTSMYLCASSPPGQVNTGELFFGEGSRLTVL.

This chain links TRBV7-8 with TRBJ1-1; possible D gene TRBD1, 5 bases. Germline CDR1 reads SGHVS; CDR2 reads FQNEAQ. Trimming removed 1 base at V and 6 bases at J, with 9 bases between. This CDR3 comprises 13 residues. CDR3 coding DNA: TGTGCCAGCAGCTTAGGACAGCTCCCTGAAGCTTTCTTT. Its protein product is CASSLGQLPEAFF.

The V call is TRBV28, the J call TRBJ1-2; D unclear. Trimming took off 5 bases at V and 8 bases at J, with 15 bases between the two ends. The CDR3 has 13 residues. Germline V gene lookup returns CDR1 MDHEN and CDR2 SYDVKM. The CDR3 nucleotides are TGTGCCAGCAGTCCCCGGACCCGTCCCGGCTACACCTTC. Protein sequence: CASSPRTRPGYTF.

The chain recombines TRBV3-1 (or the pseudogene TRBV3-2) with TRBJ2-2; possibly TRBD1 or TRBD2 for D (5 bases each). The CDR3 consists of 14 residues. Germline CDR1 and CDR2: LGHDT and YNNKEL (reference sequence). Trimming left V 4 bases short and J 6 bases short, with 12 bases between. The CDR3 loop reads CASSRNGASGELFF. Here the CDR3 DNA reads TGTGCCAGCAGCCGAAACGGGGCGTCCGGGGAGCTGTTTTTT.

This clone was counted once. This chain links TRBV27 with TRBJ2-7, with 7 nucleotides matching TRBD2. There are 16 residues in the CDR3. The J segment lost 3 bases and the V segment lost 5 bases, leaving 13 bases of the junction unmatched. Germline V lookup: CDR1 MNHEY, CDR2 SMNVEV (reference sequence). The chain's CDR3 is CASSRGVQAPGYEQYF. As DNA, the CDR3 is TGTGCCAGCAGTCGGGGGGTCCAGGCCCCTGGCTACGAGCAGTACTTC.

This chain links TRBV5-4 with TRBJ2-6, with D maybe TRBD2 (7 bases). Germline V gene data show CDR1 as SGHNT and CDR2 as YYREEE (reference sequence). There are 19 residues in the CDR3. Trimming took 4 bases from V and 0 from J, leaving 20 bases between them. The CDR3 loop reads CASSIGGAGTPSGANVLTF. The CDR3 DNA reads TGTGCCAGCAGCATAGGGGGAGCGGGGACGCCCTCTGGGGCCAACGTCCTGACTTTC.

The V and J genes are TRBV28 and TRBJ2-3; no definite D call. Per germline, CDR1 MDHEN and CDR2 SYDVKM. V was cut by 4 bases and J by 2 bases, with 4 bases left in between. There are 12 residues in the CDR3. The CDR3 region has the DNA TGTGCCAGCAGTTCTACCACAGATACGCAGTATTTT. Translating it yields CASSSTTDTQYF.

The chain recombines TRBV5-1 with TRBJ2-5; 7 nucleotides line up with TRBD1. The J segment lost 3 bases and the V segment lost 6 bases, leaving 5 bases of the junction unmatched. CDR3 size: 13 residues. Germline values: CDR1 SGHRS, CDR2 YFSETQ. In nucleotides, the CDR3 is TGCGCCAGCACAAGGGGGCGAGAAGAGACCCAGTACTTC. Translated: CASTRGREETQYF.

The rearrangement links TRBV28 to TRBJ1-2; 11 positions agree with TRBD1. Germline V gene data show CDR1 as MDHEN and CDR2 as SYDVKM. The CDR3 runs to 14 residues. V gave up 5 bases and J gave up 7 bases; unmatched junction bases: 6. The CDR3 nucleotides are TGTGCCAGCAGTGACGGACAGGGGGCAGGTGGCTACACCTTC. Its protein is CASSDGQGAGGYTF.

This clone was observed once. The rearrangement uses TRBV4-2 and TRBJ1-5; perhaps TRBD1 as D (5 bases). V shed 4 bases and J shed 1 base, with 17 bases lying between them. Germline lookup yields CDR1 LGHNA and CDR2 YNFKEQ. The CDR3 spans 17 residues. The CDR3 here is CASSPRVGEESNQPQHF. DNA of the CDR3: TGTGCCAGCAGCCCGAGGGTGGGGGAGGAAAGCAATCAGCCCCAGCATTTT.

The chain has TRBV30 and TRBJ2-1; TRBD2 matches at 11 bases. Germline V lookup: CDR1 GTSNPN, CDR2 SVGIG (reference sequence). The CDR3 totals 17 residues. The trim removed 2 bases at V and 4 bases at J, leaving 10 bases unmatched. The DNA of the CDR3 is TGTGCCTGGAGTTTGGAGGTAGCGGGAGGGTCTTACAATGAGCAGTTCTTC. It codes for CAWSLEVAGGSYNEQFF.

This chain links TRBV5-1 with TRBJ1-4; 8 bases align to TRBD1. V shed 4 bases, J shed 4 bases, and the junction held 3 bases outside the gene matches. The CDR3 contains 14 residues. CDR1 is SGHRS, CDR2 YFSETQ, per germline. The CDR3 protein is CASSKTGVNEKLFF. CDR3 DNA: TGCGCCAGCAGCAAGACAGGGGTTAATGAAAAACTGTTTTTT.

This clone was seen only a few times. The chain combines TRBV5-1 with TRBJ2-2; TRBD2 matches at 16 bases. Germline V lookup: CDR1 SGHRS, CDR2 YFSETQ. This CDR3 comprises 21 residues. The J segment lost 5 bases and the V segment lost 0 bases, leaving 13 bases of the junction unmatched. This CDR3 reads CASSLDPPGTSGGAGTGELFF. Written as DNA, the CDR3 is TGCGCCAGCAGCTTGGACCCCCCTGGGACTAGCGGGGGGGCAGGGACCGGGGAGCTGTTTTTT.

This chain links TRBV9 with TRBJ1-2; D gene uncertain. Germline V gene lookup returns CDR1 SGDLS and CDR2 YYNGEE. Between the trimmed V and J ends, which lost 8 bases and 4 bases, there was a span of 18 bases. This CDR3 is built from 14 residues. DNA of the CDR3: TGTGCCAGGATTGGCGTGGGGATTACCTATGGCTACACCTTC. This codes for CARIGVGITYGYTF.

V and J are TRBV7-8 and TRBJ2-5; 8 nucleotides agree with TRBD2. V was clipped by 3 bases and J by 5 bases; unmatched bases: 8. CDR1 and CDR2 (germline): SGHVS, FQNEAQ. The CDR3 is made up of 15 amino acids. Written as DNA, the CDR3 is TGTGCCAGCAGCTTCTCCTCGGGAGGGGGGGAGACCCAGTACTTC. Translated, it gives CASSFSSGGGETQYF.

V and J are TRBV25-1 and TRBJ2-5, with D possibly matching TRBD1 (6 bases). Deletions cut 7 bases from V and 5 bases from J, with 17 bases between. This CDR3 has 14 residues. Germline-derived CDR1 and CDR2 are MGHDK and SYGVNS. The chain's CDR3 is CASTRGGQEETQYF. The CDR3 DNA follows: TGTGCCAGCACCCGAGGGGGACAAGAGGAGACCCAGTACTTC.